Sequencing of this T cell receptor (beta chain) was carried out in a study of CD8+ T cells in alopecia areata. It was cDNA, reverse transcribed from extracted RNA, that served as the sequencing template. This table comes from immunoSEQ multiplex PCR, and its TCRdb copy is limited to in-frame clones, with some not included. The data hold 200,000 or so clones, with 58% observed a single time. The treatment here: oral pan-JAK inhibitor, 5-10 mg twice daily. Germline CDR1 is SGHRS and CDR2 is YFSETQ. J gave up 5 bases and V 4 bases, and 9 bases lay outside the gene matches. The CDR3 extends over 14 amino acids.

This TCR was sampled from a human donor with alopecia areata. V gene TRBV5-1 combines with J gene TRBJ2-7, with 7 nucleotides matching TRBD2. The material sequenced was CD4+ T cells sorted from blood, taken at week 24, from a patient treated with tofacitinib. The CDR3 nucleotides read TGCGCCAGCAGCACGTCGCGGGGGAGCGACGAGCAGTACTTC. Protein product: CASSTSRGSDEQYF.